The source of this T cell receptor (beta chain) is a study of response to subunit inactivated influenza vaccine. Study-wide points: It was the authors' suggestion that each seasonal influenza vaccination recruits few new T cells.

A note on this clonotype: The antigen is not known.

Germline CDR1 and CDR2: KGHSH and LQKENI. V gave up 1 base and J gave up 4 bases, with 7 bases separating them. The CDR3 contains 14 residues. MiXCR, applied by TCRdb to the RT-PCR reads, yields one record per CDR3 protein. The data contain more than 400,000 distinct CDR3 sequences, approximately 10% of them seen just once; the ten biggest clones take up roughly 12%. The chain uses TRBV18 and TRBJ2-2; the D gene is possibly TRBD2 (5 bases). This receptor was obtained from a man aged 50 or older who received an inactivated influenza vaccine. Material: PBMCs from blood, obtained more than 35 days after vaccination. CDR3 protein: CASSPQRPTGELFF. The CDR3 DNA sequence: TGTGCCAGCTCACCACAGCGGCCCACCGGGGAGCTGTTTTTT. Looking up the rest from reference TRBV18 and TRBJ2-2 gives the full variable domain: NAGVMQNPRHLVRRRGQEARLRCSPMKGHSHVYWYRQLPEEGLKFMVYLQKENIIDESGMPKERFSAEFPKEGPSILRIQQVVRGDSAAYFCASSPQRPTGELFFGEGSRLTVL.